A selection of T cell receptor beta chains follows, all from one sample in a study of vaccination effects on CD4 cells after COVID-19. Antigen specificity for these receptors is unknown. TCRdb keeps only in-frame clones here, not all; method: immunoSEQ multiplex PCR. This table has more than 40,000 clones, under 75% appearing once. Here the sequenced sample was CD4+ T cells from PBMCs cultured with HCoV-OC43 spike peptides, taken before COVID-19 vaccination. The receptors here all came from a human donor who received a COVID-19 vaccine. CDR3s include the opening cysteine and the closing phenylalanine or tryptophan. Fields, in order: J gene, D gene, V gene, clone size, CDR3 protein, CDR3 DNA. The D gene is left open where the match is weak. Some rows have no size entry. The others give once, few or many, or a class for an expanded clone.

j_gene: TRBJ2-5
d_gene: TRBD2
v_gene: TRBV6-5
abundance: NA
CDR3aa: CASSYGPSGGQETQYF
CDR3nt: TGTGCCAGCAGTTACGGGCCTAGCGGGGGACAAGAGACCCAGTACTTC

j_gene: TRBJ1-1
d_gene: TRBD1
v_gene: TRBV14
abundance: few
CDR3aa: CASSLYRDSTEAFF
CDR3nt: TGTGCCAGCAGCCTCTACCGGGACAGCACTGAAGCTTTCTTT

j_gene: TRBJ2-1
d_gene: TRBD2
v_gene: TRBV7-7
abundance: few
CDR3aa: CASSLGLAVYNEQFF
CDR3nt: TGTGCTAGCAGCTTAGGCCTAGCGGTCTACAATGAGCAGTTCTTC

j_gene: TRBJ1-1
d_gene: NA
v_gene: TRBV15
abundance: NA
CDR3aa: CATSRDRASLTEAFF
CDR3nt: TGTGCCACCAGCAGAGATAGGGCTTCCCTCACTGAAGCTTTCTTT

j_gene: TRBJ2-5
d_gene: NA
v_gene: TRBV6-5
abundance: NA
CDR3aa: CASSVLQGRETQYF
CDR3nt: TGTGCCAGCAGCGTACTACAGGGTCGGGAGACCCAGTACTTC

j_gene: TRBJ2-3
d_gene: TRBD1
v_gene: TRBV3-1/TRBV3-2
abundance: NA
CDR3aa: CASSFRDRATDTQYF
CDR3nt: TGTGCCAGCAGCTTCCGGGACAGGGCCACAGATACGCAGTATTTT

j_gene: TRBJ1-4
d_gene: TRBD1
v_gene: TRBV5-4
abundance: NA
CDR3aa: CASSSGRTGAEKLFF
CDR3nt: TGTGCCAGCAGCTCTGGGCGGACAGGGGCCGAAAAACTGTTTTTT

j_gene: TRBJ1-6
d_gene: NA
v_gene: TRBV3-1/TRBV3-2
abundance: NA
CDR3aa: CASSQGSGWGSGLSSPLHF
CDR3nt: TGTGCCAGCAGCCAAGGGTCAGGGTGGGGATCGGGCTTAAGTTCACCCCTCCACTTT

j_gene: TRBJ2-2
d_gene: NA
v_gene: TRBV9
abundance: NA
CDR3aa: CASSDGPNTGELFF
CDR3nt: TGTGCCAGCAGCGACGGGCCGAACACCGGGGAGCTGTTTTTT

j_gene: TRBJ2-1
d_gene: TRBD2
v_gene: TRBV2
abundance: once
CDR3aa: CASRPRTSGVPNEQFF
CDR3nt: TGTGCCAGCAGACCTCGGACTAGCGGAGTCCCTAATGAGCAGTTCTTC

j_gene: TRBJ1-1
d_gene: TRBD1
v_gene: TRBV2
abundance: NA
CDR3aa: CASKGGTGRGTEAFF
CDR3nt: TGTGCCAGCAAGGGGGGGACAGGTAGGGGCACTGAAGCTTTCTTT

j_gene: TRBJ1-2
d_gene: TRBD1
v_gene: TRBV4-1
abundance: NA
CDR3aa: CASSRSGQGHYGYTF
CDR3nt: TGCGCCAGCAGCCGATCGGGACAGGGACATTATGGCTACACCTTC

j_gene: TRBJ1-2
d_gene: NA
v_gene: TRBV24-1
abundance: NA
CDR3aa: CATSNRGANYGYTF
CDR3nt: TGTGCCACCAGTAACCGGGGAGCTAACTATGGCTACACCTTC

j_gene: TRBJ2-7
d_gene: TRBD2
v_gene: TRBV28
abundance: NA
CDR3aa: CASNATGGSEQYF
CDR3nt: TGTGCCAGCAATGCTACGGGGGGAAGCGAGCAGTACTTC

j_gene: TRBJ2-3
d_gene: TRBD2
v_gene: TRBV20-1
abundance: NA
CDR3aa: CSASPGGPGDTQYF
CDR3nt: TGCAGTGCGAGTCCGGGAGGGCCCGGAGATACGCAGTATTTT

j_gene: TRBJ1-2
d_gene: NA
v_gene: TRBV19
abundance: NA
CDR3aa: CASSDGFYGYTF
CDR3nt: TGTGCCAGTAGTGACGGATTCTATGGCTACACCTTC

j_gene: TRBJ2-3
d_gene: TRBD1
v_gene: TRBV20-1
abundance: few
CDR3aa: CSASGPGLTGTDTQYF
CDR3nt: TGCAGTGCTAGTGGACCCGGCCTGACAGGGACGGATACGCAGTATTTT

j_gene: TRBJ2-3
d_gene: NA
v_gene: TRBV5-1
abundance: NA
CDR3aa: CASSFTVPGTTDTQYF
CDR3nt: TGCGCCAGCAGCTTTACGGTGCCGGGAACCACAGATACGCAGTATTTT

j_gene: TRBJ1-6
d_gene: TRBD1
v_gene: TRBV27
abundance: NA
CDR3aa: CASRELDRNSYNSPLHF
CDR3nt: TGTGCCAGCAGAGAACTGGACAGGAACTCCTATAATTCACCCCTCCACTTT

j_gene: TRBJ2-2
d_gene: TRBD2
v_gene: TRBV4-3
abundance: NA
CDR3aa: CASSPRPVTSGGNTGELFF
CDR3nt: TGCGCCAGCAGCCCCCGCCCGGTCACTAGCGGGGGTAACACCGGGGAGCTGTTTTTT

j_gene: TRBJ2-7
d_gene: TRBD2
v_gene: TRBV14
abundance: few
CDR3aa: CASSLLAGGLYEQYF
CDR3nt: TGTGCCAGCAGCCTACTAGCGGGGGGCCTCTACGAGCAGTACTTC

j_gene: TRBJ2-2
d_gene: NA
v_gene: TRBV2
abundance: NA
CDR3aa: CASSESQGGAGELFF
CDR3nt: TGTGCCAGCAGTGAATCCCAGGGGGGTGCCGGGGAGCTGTTTTTT

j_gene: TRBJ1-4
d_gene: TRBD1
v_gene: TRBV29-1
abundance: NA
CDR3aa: CSARTGLHNEKLFF
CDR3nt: TGCAGCGCCCGGACAGGGCTTCATAATGAAAAACTGTTTTTT

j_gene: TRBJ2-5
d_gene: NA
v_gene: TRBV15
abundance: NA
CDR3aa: CATSSHLARETQYF
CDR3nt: TGTGCCACCAGCAGCCATTTGGCAAGAGAGACCCAGTACTTC

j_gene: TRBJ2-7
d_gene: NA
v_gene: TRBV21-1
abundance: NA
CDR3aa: CASSKALGGPLYEQYF
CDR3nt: TGTGCCAGCAGCAAAGCTCTGGGGGGCCCCCTCTACGAGCAGTACTTC

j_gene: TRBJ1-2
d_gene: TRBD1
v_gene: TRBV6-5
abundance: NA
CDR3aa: CASSRLDRANYGYTF
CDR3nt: TGTGCCAGCAGTCGCCTTGACAGGGCAAACTATGGCTACACCTTC

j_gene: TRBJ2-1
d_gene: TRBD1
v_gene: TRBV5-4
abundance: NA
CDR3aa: CASSLAPGQGMNEQFF
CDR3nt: TGTGCCAGCAGCTTGGCCCCGGGACAGGGGATGAATGAGCAGTTCTTC

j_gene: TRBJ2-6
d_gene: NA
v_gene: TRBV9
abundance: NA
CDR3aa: CASSAGEANVLTF
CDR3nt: TGTGCCAGCAGCGCCGGTGAGGCCAACGTCCTGACTTTC

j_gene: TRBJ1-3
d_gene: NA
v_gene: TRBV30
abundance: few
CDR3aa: CAWSVQRVGGIGNTIYF
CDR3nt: TGTGCCTGGAGTGTACAACGGGTCGGGGGTATCGGAAACACCATATATTTT

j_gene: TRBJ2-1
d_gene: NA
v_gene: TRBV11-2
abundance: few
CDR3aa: CASSKATQRVYYNEQFF
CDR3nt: TGTGCCAGCAGCAAAGCGACCCAGCGGGTTTACTACAATGAGCAGTTCTTC

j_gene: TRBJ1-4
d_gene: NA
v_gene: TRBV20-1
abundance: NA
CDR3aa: CSASLNEKLFF
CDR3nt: TGCAGTGCCTCTTTGAATGAAAAACTGTTTTTT

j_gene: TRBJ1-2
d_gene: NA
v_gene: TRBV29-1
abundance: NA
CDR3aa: CSVEERGRGYTF
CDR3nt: TGCAGCGTTGAAGAGAGGGGTAGAGGCTACACCTTC

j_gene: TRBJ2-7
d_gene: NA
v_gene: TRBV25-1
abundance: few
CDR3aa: CASSDQTRAGEQYF
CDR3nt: TGTGCCAGCAGTGATCAGACACGTGCGGGCGAGCAGTACTTC

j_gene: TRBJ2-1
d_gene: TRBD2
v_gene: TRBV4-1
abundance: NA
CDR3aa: CASTGTSGGYNEQFF
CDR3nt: TGCGCCAGCACCGGAACTAGCGGGGGGTACAATGAGCAGTTCTTC

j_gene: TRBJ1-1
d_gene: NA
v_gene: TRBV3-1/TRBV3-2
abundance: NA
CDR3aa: CASSQVGMGISTEAFF
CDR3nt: TGTGCCAGCAGCCAAGTCGGTATGGGGATAAGCACTGAAGCTTTCTTT

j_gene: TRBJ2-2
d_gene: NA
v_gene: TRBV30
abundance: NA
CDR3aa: CAWSNMGELFF
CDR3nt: TGTGCCTGGAGTAACATGGGGGAGCTGTTTTTT

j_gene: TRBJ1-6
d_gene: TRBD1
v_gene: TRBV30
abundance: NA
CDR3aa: CAWSRGDRAYNSPLHF
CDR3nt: TGTGCCTGGAGTAGGGGGGACAGGGCATATAATTCACCCCTCCACTTT

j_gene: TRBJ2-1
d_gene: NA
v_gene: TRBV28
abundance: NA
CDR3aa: CASSPPTRSSYNEQFF
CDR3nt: TGTGCCAGCAGTCCCCCGACTAGGAGCTCCTACAATGAGCAGTTCTTC

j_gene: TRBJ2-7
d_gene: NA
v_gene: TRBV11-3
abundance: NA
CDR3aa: CASSLESGSEQYF
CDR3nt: TGTGCCAGCAGCTTAGAATCCGGGAGCGAGCAGTACTTC

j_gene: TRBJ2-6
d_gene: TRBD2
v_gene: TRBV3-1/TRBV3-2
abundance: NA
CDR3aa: CASSHSGTISGANVLTF
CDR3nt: TGTGCCAGCAGCCATAGCGGGACGATCTCTGGGGCCAACGTCCTGACTTTC

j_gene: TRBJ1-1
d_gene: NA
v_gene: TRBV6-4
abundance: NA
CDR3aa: CASSGHGGVTEAFF
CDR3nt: TGTGCCAGCAGTGGTCACGGGGGGGTTACTGAAGCTTTCTTT

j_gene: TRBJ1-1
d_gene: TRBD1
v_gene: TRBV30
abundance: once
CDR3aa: CAWSMGQGNTEAFF
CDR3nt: TGTGCCTGGAGTATGGGACAGGGAAACACTGAAGCTTTCTTT

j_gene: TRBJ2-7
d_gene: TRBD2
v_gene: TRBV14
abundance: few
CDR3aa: CASSQGRDYSYEQYF
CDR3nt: TGTGCCAGCAGCCAGGGGCGGGACTATTCCTACGAGCAGTACTTC

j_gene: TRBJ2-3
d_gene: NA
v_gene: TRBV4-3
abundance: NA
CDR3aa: CASRDHNTDTQYF
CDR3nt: TGCGCCAGCCGGGACCACAACACAGATACGCAGTATTTT

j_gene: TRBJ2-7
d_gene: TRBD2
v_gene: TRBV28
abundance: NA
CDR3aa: CASSRRGAGYSYEQYF
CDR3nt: TGTGCCAGCAGTCGGCGGGGGGCGGGTTACTCCTACGAGCAGTACTTC

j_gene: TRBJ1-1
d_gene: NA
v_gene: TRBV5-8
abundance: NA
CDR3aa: CASRLSTLVMNTEAFF
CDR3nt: TGTGCCAGCAGACTCTCAACACTAGTCATGAACACTGAAGCTTTCTTT

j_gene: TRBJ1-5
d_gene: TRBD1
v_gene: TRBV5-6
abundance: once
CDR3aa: CASSLGTGPNQPQHF
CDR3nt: TGTGCCAGCAGCTTGGGGACAGGGCCCAATCAGCCCCAGCATTTT

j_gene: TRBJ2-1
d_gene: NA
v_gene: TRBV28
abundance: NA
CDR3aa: CASIPGAPIKGEQFF
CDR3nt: TGTGCCAGCATCCCGGGGGCCCCTATCAAAGGTGAGCAGTTCTTC

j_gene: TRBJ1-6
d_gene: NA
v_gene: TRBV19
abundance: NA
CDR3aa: CASSIPPGGGYNSPLHF
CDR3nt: TGTGCCAGTAGTATACCCCCGGGGGGGGGTTATAATTCACCCCTCCACTTT

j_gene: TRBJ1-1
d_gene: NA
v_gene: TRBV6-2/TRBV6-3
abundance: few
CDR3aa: CASSYPGKGMNTEAFF
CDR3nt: TGTGCCAGCAGTTACCCGGGGAAGGGTATGAACACTGAAGCTTTCTTT

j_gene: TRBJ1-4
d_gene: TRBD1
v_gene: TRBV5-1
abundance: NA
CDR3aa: CASSLGSPIQGNEKLFF
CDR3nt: TGCGCCAGCAGCTTGGGGAGCCCTATACAGGGGAATGAAAAACTGTTTTTT

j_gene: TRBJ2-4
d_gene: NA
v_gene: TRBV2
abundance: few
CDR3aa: CASSDGVAKNIQYF
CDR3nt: TGTGCCAGCAGTGATGGGGTCGCCAAAAACATTCAGTACTTC

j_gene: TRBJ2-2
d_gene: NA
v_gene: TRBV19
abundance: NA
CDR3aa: CASRRDTLNTGELFF
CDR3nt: TGTGCCAGTAGGAGGGACACTCTGAACACCGGGGAGCTGTTTTTT

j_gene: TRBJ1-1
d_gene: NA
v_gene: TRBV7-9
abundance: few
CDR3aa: CASSLGTRYMNTEAFF
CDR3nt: TGTGCCAGCAGCCTCGGGACAAGATACATGAACACTGAAGCTTTCTTT

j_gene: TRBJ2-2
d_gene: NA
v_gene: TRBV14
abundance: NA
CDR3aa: CASSHPRGGTGELFF
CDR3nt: TGTGCCAGCAGCCACCCCAGGGGAGGCACCGGGGAGCTGTTTTTT

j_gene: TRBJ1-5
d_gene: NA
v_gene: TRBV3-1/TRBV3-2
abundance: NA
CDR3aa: CASSQVPGFSSNQPQHF
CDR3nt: TGTGCCAGCAGCCAAGTACCAGGGTTTTCTAGCAATCAGCCCCAGCATTTT

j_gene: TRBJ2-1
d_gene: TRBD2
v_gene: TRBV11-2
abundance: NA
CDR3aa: CASSLDPSGGTYNEQFF
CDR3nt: TGTGCCAGCAGCTTAGATCCCTCGGGAGGGACATACAATGAGCAGTTCTTC